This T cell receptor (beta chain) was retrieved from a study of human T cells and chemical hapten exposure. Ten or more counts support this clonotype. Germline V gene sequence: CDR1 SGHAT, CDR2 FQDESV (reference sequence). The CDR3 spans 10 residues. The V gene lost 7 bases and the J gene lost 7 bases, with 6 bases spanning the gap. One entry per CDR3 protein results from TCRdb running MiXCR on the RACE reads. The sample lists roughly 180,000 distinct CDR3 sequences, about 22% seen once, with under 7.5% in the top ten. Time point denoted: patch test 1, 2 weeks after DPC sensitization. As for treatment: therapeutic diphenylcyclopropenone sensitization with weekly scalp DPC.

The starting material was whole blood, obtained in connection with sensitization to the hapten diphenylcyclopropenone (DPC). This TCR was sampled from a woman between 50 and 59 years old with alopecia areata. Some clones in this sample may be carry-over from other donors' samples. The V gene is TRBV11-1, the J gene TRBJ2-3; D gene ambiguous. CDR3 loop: CASNYYTQYF. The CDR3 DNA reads TGTGCCAGCAACTACTATACGCAGTATTTT.